This TCR beta chain was profiled in a study of OX40 agonist ivuxolimab in advanced cancers. On the study more broadly: From 23 to 79 years was the age range, with a mean of around 60 years, and 70% to 85% were male. Study-level findings and limits: Dose levels from 0.1 to 3.0 mg/kg saw CD4+ and CD8+ blood T cells expand clonally by week 6. Nonresponders included some who also had low normalized T-cell clonal expansion.

TCRdb's copy holds only in-frame clones and misses some; the assay was immunoSEQ multiplex PCR. The table includes fewer than 70,000 clones, about 90% detected once. As to this clone: Its antigen is undetermined.

CDR3 size: 15 residues. CDR1 SEHNR and CDR2 FQNEAQ come from the germline V gene (reference sequence). V gave up 3 bases and J gave up 0 bases; unmatched junction bases: 5. The receptor was derived from an adult with an advanced solid tumor such as melanoma, head and neck, liver or kidney cancer. Sequencing was performed on CD4+ or CD8+ T cells sorted from blood, taken in a trial of the OX40 agonist ivuxolimab. This chain uses TRBV7-9 with TRBJ2-7, with 7 bases matching TRBD2. CDR3 protein: CASSLPSSGSYEQYF. In nucleotides, the CDR3 is TGTGCCAGCAGCTTGCCGTCTAGCGGCTCCTACGAGCAGTACTTC. The entire variable domain, with the rest obtained from reference TRBV7-9 and TRBJ2-7, is as follows: DTGVSQNPRHKITKRGQNVTFRCDPISEHNRLYWYRQTLGQGPEFLTYFQNEAQLEKSRLLSDRFSAERPKGSFSTLEIQRTEQGDSAMYLCASSLPSSGSYEQYFGPGTRLTVT.